In its sample, the clone carrying this TCR beta chain was seen many times. Its antigen is still unknown. This entry comes from a study of T cells after yellow fever vaccination. In the study overall: SMART-Seq v4 Ultra Low Input prepared libraries from low-cell fractions. Whole-study findings and limits: At 96% for CD4 and about 87% for CD8, most primary-vaccination clones showed up again after the booster.

TCRdb re-called the 5' RACE reads with MiXCR, one entry per CDR3 protein. The sample consists of about 630,000 distinct CDR3 sequences, about 12% of them appearing once. CDR3 length equals 15 residues. Per germline, CDR1 SGHRS and CDR2 YFSETQ. The ends lost 4 bases at V and 3 bases at J; junction bases unmatched: 7. The sequence came from a man younger than 40 who received the YFV17D yellow fever vaccine. V gene TRBV5-1 combines with J gene TRBJ2-7; 10 bases line up with TRBD2. Source: PBMCs, taken on the day of the yellow fever booster vaccination. The CDR3 reads CASSRTSGNIYEQYF. CDR3 in DNA: TGCGCCAGCAGCCGGACTAGCGGTAATATCTACGAGCAGTACTTC.